The sequence of this T cell receptor (beta chain) was determined in a study of beta chain features in type 1 diabetes. Overall study results and limits: There was no resolution here of whether HLA type influences TCRB rearrangement. Reduced insertions and increased deletions marked VDJ junctions in type 1 diabetes patients.

CD4+ naive, central memory, regulatory and stem cell-like memory subsets were isolated by sorting on CD45RO/CCR7/CD25/CD127/CD95/CD27. Sorted populations were all over 98% pure. The sequenced template was cDNA made from the entire isolated RNA. The table came from immunoSEQ multiplex PCR; TCRdb's copy has only in-frame clones and leaves some out. The sample has 350,000 to 450,000 clones, about 14% seen once; the top ten hold approximately 0.02%. Regarding this clone: Antigen: not known.

Trimming removed 3 bases from V and 10 bases from J, with 16 bases in between. Germline V gives CDR1 LNHDA, CDR2 SQIVND (reference sequence). CDR3 length: 14 residues. This clonotype was sampled from a woman aged 18-29 years in good health. Sequenced sample: naive CD4+ T cells from blood. This chain links TRBV19 with TRBJ1-5, with TRBD1 as a possible D gene (5 bases). CDR3 sequence reads: CASSIPKAGQPQHF. For the CDR3, the DNA is TGTGCCAGTAGTATCCCAAAAGCGGGGCAACCCCAGCATTTT. The full variable domain, in which reference TRBV19 and TRBJ1-5 provide the parts outside the CDR3, is DGGITQSPKYLFRKEGQNVTLSCEQNLNHDAMYWYRQDPGQGLRLIYYSQIVNDFQKGDIAEGYSVSREKKESFPLTVTSAQKNPTAFYLCASSIPKAGQPQHFGDGTRLSIL.